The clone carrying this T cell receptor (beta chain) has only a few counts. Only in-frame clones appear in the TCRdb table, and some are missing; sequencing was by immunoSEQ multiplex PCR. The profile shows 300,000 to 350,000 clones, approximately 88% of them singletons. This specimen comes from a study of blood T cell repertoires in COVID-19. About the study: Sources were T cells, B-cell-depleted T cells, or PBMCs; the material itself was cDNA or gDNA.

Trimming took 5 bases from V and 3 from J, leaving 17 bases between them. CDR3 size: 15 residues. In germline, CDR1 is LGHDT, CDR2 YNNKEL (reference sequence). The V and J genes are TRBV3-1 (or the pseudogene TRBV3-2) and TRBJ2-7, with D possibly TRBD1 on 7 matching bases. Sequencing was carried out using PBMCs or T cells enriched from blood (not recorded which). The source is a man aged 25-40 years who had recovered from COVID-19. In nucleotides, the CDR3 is TGTGCCAGCAGCTCTCGACAGGGACTCTTCTACGAGCAGTACTTC. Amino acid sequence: CASSSRQGLFYEQYF.